These 27 T cell receptor beta chains share one sample of origin, sequenced in a study of T cells in Graves' hyperthyroidism and ophthalmopathy. Amplified regions were TCR beta CDR3 sequences from RNA transcripts. When the TCR CDR3 underwent first-round RT-PCR, the HTBI primer set was used. Via MiXCR, TCRdb re-called the multiplex PCR reads, giving one row per CDR3 protein. The data show roughly 290,000 distinct CDR3 sequences, with roughly 15% seen just once and roughly 7.9% held by the top ten. Sample: blood. Every receptor here comes from a woman aged 40 to 55 with Graves' hyperthyroidism.

This chain joins TRBV6-1 and TRBJ2-1, with 7 positions matching TRBD2. V trimming: 8 bases; J trimming: 10 bases; junction bases outside the gene matches: 5. Germline CDR1 is MNHNS and CDR2 is SASEGT. This CDR3 region has 11 residues. The CDR3 protein is CASGRAGEQFF. CDR3 nucleotide sequence: TGTGCCAGCGGGAGGGCCGGGGAGCAGTTCTTC.

This clonotype was picked up many times. The CDR3 loop is CAISEPRAVSSYNEQFF. Written as DNA, the CDR3 is TGTGCCATCAGTGAGCCACGGGCGGTTAGCTCCTACAATGAGCAGTTCTTC. V gene TRBV10-3 combines with J gene TRBJ2-1, with D unclear. Germline V lookup: CDR1 ENHRY, CDR2 SYGVKD. There are 17 residues in the CDR3. V was trimmed by 2 bases and J by 0 bases, leaving 14 bases between them.

This clonotype was picked up a small number of times. The chain carries TRBV27 and TRBJ2-4, with 8 bases aligning to TRBD2. The ends lost 5 bases at V and 1 base at J; junction bases unmatched: 1. Germline CDR1 and CDR2: MNHEY and SMNVEV (reference sequence). The CDR3 is made up of 14 amino acids. The CDR3 spells CASSRGGAKNIQYF. The CDR3 DNA sequence: TGTGCCAGCAGTCGGGGGGGGGCCAAAAACATTCAGTACTTC.

Turning to this clonotype: This could be a read error, since a much larger clone is one nucleotide away. CDR3 DNA sequence: TGTGCCACCAGCAGAGCTCCCCAGGCACAAGAGACCCAGTACTTC. Translating gives CATSRAPQAQETQYF. The rearrangement links TRBV15 to TRBJ2-5; D is uncertain. V was shortened by 1 base and J by 2 bases, with 11 bases between the two germline ends. Germline CDR1 is LNHNV and CDR2 is YYDKDF (reference sequence). The CDR3 loop spans 15 amino acids.

This clonotype was detected ten times or more. This rearrangement joins TRBV27 to TRBJ2-3; TRBD2 aligns across 7 bases. The CDR3 is made up of 13 amino acids. Unmatched junction bases numbered 3, after V lost 8 bases and J lost 1 base. The germline gives CDR1 MNHEY, CDR2 SMNVEV (reference sequence). In DNA form, the CDR3 reads TGTGCCAGCGTAAGCGGGGGCACAGATACGCAGTATTTT. Protein product: CASVSGGTDTQYF.

J is TRBJ2-3 and V is TRBV20-1, with TRBD2 matching over 7 bases. The germline V gene has CDR1 DFQATT and CDR2 SNEGSKA (reference sequence). The CDR3 is 13 residues long. The CDR3 DNA reads TGCATCGTAGGCCTAGCGGACACAGATACGCAGTATTTT. Translation: CIVGLADTDTQYF.

This clonotype showed up many times. V and J are TRBV19 and TRBJ1-1, with a possible D match to TRBD1 (5 bases). Germline V gene sequence: CDR1 LNHDA, CDR2 SQIVND (reference sequence). Trimming took 6 bases from V and 6 from J, leaving 14 bases between them. The CDR3 is made up of 13 amino acids. The CDR3: CASSQGDGAEAFF. CDR3 bases: TGTGCCAGTAGCCAGGGAGATGGCGCTGAAGCTTTCTTT.

The rearrangement joins TRBV20-1 to TRBJ2-1, with D uncertain. Germline V CDR1 and CDR2: DFQATT, SNEGSKA (reference sequence). V was shortened by 2 bases and J by 7 bases, with 6 bases between the two germline ends. The CDR3 runs 11 residues. The CDR3 reads CSARHENEQFF. The CDR3 DNA sequence: TGCAGTGCTAGACATGAGAATGAGCAGTTCTTC.

The chain employs TRBV5-1 and TRBJ1-1; maybe TRBD1 (6 bases). CDR1 and CDR2 (germline): SGHRS, YFSETQ. CDR3 length equals 15 residues. With 1 base removed from V and 1 base from J, the gap between germline ends came to 11 bases. CDR3 in amino acids: CASSLQGRPNTEAFF. DNA for the CDR3: TGCGCCAGCAGCTTGCAGGGGCGACCGAACACTGAAGCTTTCTTT.

This clonotype was observed many times. V usage is TRBV6-1 and J usage is TRBJ2-5; TRBD2 aligns across 10 bases. J lost 4 bases, V lost 6 bases, and 17 bases had no gene match. The CDR3 sequence is 18 residues long. Germline-derived CDR1 and CDR2 are MNHNS and SASEGT. CDR3 DNA: TGTGCCAGCAGCCAAGACTATTCCCTAGCGGGAGTTGGAGAGACCCAGTACTTC. It specifies CASSQDYSLAGVGETQYF.

Here the CDR3 reads CASSTGQIPGNTEAFF. CDR3 sequence (DNA): TGTGCCAGCAGCACGGGACAGATCCCGGGGAACACTGAAGCTTTCTTT. V and J are TRBV11-1 and TRBJ1-1, with 7 bases lining up with TRBD1. This CDR3 has 16 residues. Germline trimming cut 5 bases from V and 1 base from J; bases unmatched to any gene: 10. Germline lookup yields CDR1 SGHAT and CDR2 FQDESV (reference sequence).

This clonotype has ten or more counts. V usage is TRBV20-1 and J usage is TRBJ2-5; D call uncertain. The germline V and J ends were trimmed by 3 bases and 1 base, with 9 bases remaining between them. The V gene's germline CDR1 is DFQATT and CDR2 SNEGSKA (reference sequence). The CDR3 sequence is 13 residues long. CDR3 DNA: TGCAGTGCTAGGCGGCACAGCCAAGAGACCCAGTACTTC. Translating it yields CSARRHSQETQYF.

This clonotype was counted at least ten times. The chain employs TRBV29-1 and TRBJ1-1, with D possibly TRBD1 on 5 matching bases. The V and J ends lost 8 bases and 1 base respectively, with 14 bases between them. Germline V gene data show CDR1 as SQVTM and CDR2 as ANQGSEA. This CDR3 is built from 13 residues. The CDR3 nucleotides are TGCAGCATCCTCCGGGACCCGAACACTGAAGCTTTCTTT. Translated: CSILRDPNTEAFF.

This clonotype was counted only a few times. The V call is TRBV3-1, the J call TRBJ1-1; maybe TRBD1 (6 bases). The CDR3 contains 14 residues. Per the germline V gene, CDR1 is LGHDT and CDR2 is YNNKEL (reference sequence). Trimming cost V 0 bases and J 4 bases, with 9 bases left between them. The CDR3: CASSQEGGGTEAFF. The CDR3 coding sequence is TGTGCCAGCAGCCAAGAGGGAGGGGGCACTGAAGCTTTCTTT.

This clonotype was counted many times. V gene TRBV28 combines with J gene TRBJ2-1; the match to TRBD2 covers 13 bases. V shed 7 bases, J shed 1 base, and the junction held 4 bases outside the gene matches. The CDR3 runs to 16 residues. The V gene's germline CDR1 is MDHEN and CDR2 SYDVKM. The DNA for the CDR3 is TGTGCCAGCACCGGGACTAGCGGGACTTCCTACAATGAGCAGTTCTTC. Amino acid sequence: CASTGTSGTSYNEQFF.

This clonotype was detected many times. This chain joins TRBV5-1 and TRBJ2-3; D is unresolved. CDR3 size: 16 residues. Germline V gives CDR1 SGHRS, CDR2 YFSETQ. Trimming left V 1 base short and J 1 base short, with 13 bases between. The CDR3 loop is CASSLLARRGTDTQYF. The DNA of the CDR3 is TGCGCCAGCAGCTTGTTGGCTAGACGAGGCACAGATACGCAGTATTTT.

There are a few counts of this clonotype. This chain links TRBV25-1 with TRBJ1-3; possible D gene TRBD1, 5 bases. Between the trimmed V and J ends, which lost 8 bases and 2 bases, there was a span of 16 bases. Germline V gives CDR1 MGHDK, CDR2 SYGVNS. CDR3 length: 15 amino acids. CDR3 DNA sequence: TGTGCCAGCGGATCGGGACTTTTACCTGGAAACACCATATATTTT. Residues: CASGSGLLPGNTIYF.

This clonotype was counted ten times or more. In DNA form, the CDR3 reads TGTGCCAGCAGCGAGGAGGGACAGAACTATGGCTACACCTTC. Translated, it gives CASSEEGQNYGYTF. The chain carries TRBV6-1 and TRBJ1-2, with TRBD1 matching over 7 bases. The trim removed 6 bases at V and 2 bases at J, leaving 6 bases unmatched. This CDR3 region has 14 residues. Germline V gives CDR1 MNHNS, CDR2 SASEGT.

This clonotype was counted at least ten times. The J gene is TRBJ2-1, the V gene TRBV20-1, with TRBD2 as a possible D gene (6 bases). The CDR3 totals 14 residues. Germline lookup yields CDR1 DFQATT and CDR2 SNEGSKA (reference sequence). Trimming left V 5 bases short and J 2 bases short, with 13 bases between. In nucleotides, the CDR3 is TGCAGTGCTGGGGGAGGCTCCACCTACAATGAGCAGTTCTTC. This translates into CSAGGGSTYNEQFF.

J is TRBJ2-2 and V is TRBV5-1, with 9 positions matching TRBD1. Losses at the gene ends were 3 bases for V and 2 bases for J; bases not matched to a gene: 5. The CDR3 has 16 residues. Germline V gene data show CDR1 as SGHRS and CDR2 as YFSETQ. CDR3 residues: CASSSGQGGNTGELFF. CDR3 coding DNA: TGCGCCAGCAGCTCGGGACAGGGTGGAAACACCGGGGAGCTGTTTTTT.

The V gene is TRBV20-1, the J gene TRBJ1-3; D may be TRBD1 (6 bases). The germline V and J ends were trimmed by 0 bases and 3 bases, with 12 bases remaining between them. Per germline, CDR1 DFQATT and CDR2 SNEGSKA (reference sequence). The CDR3 covers 15 residues. CDR3 sequence reads: CSARDLRGVGNTIYF. CDR3 DNA: TGCAGTGCTAGAGATTTAAGGGGGGTTGGAAACACCATATATTTT.

About this clonotype: This likely comes from a read error, as the CDR3 has no conserved phenylalanine or tryptophan at its end. The V and J genes are TRBV3-1 and TRBJ1-2; no clear D gene. CDR1 is LGHDT, CDR2 YNNKEL, per germline (reference sequence). CDR3 length equals 15 residues. Trimming cost V 2 bases and J 4 bases, with 14 bases left between them. The CDR3 loop reads CASSQKRASSYGYTL. As DNA, the CDR3 is TGTGCCAGCAGCCAAAAAAGGGCCTCCTCCTATGGCTACACCCTC.

This clonotype was observed many times. The gene calls are TRBV27 and TRBJ2-3; TRBD1 agrees at 9 bases. Germline V lookup: CDR1 MNHEY, CDR2 SMNVEV (reference sequence). CDR3 length: 13 amino acids. V trimming: 6 bases; J trimming: 6 bases; junction bases outside the gene matches: 4. The CDR3 bases are TGTGCCAGCAGCCGACAGGGGGGCGATACGCAGTATTTT. Protein sequence: CASSRQGGDTQYF.

V gene TRBV28 combines with J gene TRBJ2-7, with D perhaps TRBD1 (6 bases). This CDR3 has 15 amino acids. The germline V gene has CDR1 MDHEN and CDR2 SYDVKM. Trimming pared 0 bases from V and 0 bases from J, leaving 9 bases between. The CDR3 DNA reads as TGTGCCAGCAGTTTATGGGGGGCCGCCTCCTACGAGCAGTACTTC. Protein: CASSLWGAASYEQYF. Combining the CDR3 with reference TRBV28 and TRBJ2-7 gives the whole variable domain DVKVTQSSRYLVKRTGEKVFLECVQDMDHENMFWYRQDPGLGLRLIYFSYDVKMKEKGDIPEGYSVSREKKERFSLILESASTNQTSMYLCASSLWGAASYEQYFGPGTRLTVT.

Remarks on this clonotype: A clone one base away is much larger, so this may be a read error. The chain links TRBV18 to TRBJ2-3, with D maybe TRBD1 (5 bases). The J call may be in error: the DNA end matches TRBJ1-5 better. CDR3 size: 14 residues. Germline values: CDR1 KGHSH, CDR2 LQKENI. CDR3 region: CASSPGWGPDTQHF. CDR3 coding DNA: TGTGCCAGCTCACCGGGATGGGGACCAGATACGCAGCATTTT.

This clonotype has ten or more counts. The chain carries TRBV2 and TRBJ1-3; D is unresolved. Trimming removed 4 bases from V and 2 bases from J, with 12 bases in between. This CDR3 is 15 amino acids long. Germline V lookup: CDR1 SNHLY, CDR2 FYNNEI. DNA for the CDR3: TGTGCCAGCAGTGGGCGGGGTTCGGCTGGAAACACCATATATTTT. This translates into CASSGRGSAGNTIYF.

This chain uses TRBV20-1 with TRBJ1-2; 8 bases fit TRBD1. Germline V CDR1 and CDR2: DFQATT, SNEGSKA (reference sequence). V gave up 5 bases and J gave up 2 bases; unmatched junction bases: 4. The CDR3 has 13 residues. DNA of the CDR3: TGCAGTGCTGGAACAGGGGGGAACTATGGCTACACCTTC. This gives the protein CSAGTGGNYGYTF.